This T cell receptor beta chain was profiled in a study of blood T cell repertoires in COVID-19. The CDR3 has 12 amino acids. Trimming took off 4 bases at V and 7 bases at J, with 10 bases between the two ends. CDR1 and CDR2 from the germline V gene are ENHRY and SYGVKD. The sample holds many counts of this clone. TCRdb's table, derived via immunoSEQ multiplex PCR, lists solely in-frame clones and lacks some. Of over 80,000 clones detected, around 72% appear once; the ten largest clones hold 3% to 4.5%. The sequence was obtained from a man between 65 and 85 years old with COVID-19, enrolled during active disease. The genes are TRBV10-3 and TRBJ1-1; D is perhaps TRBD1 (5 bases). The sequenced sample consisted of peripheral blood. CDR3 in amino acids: CAISGTGVEAFF. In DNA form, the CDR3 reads TGTGCCATCAGTGGAACGGGGGTTGAAGCTTTCTTT.